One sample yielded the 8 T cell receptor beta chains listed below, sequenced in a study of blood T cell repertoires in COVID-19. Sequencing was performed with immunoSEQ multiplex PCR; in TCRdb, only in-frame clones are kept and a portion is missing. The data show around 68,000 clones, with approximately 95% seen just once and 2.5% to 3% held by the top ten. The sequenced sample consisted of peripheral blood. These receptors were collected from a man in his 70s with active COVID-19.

CDR3 in DNA: TGTGCCAGCAGTCCTACTAGACTCCAAGAGACCCAGTACTTC. It is translated as CASSPTRLQETQYF. V usage is TRBV27 and J usage is TRBJ2-5; D is perhaps TRBD2 (5 bases). CDR1 is MNHEY and CDR2 is SMNVEV in the germline V gene (reference sequence). This CDR3 contains 14 residues. V lost 5 bases and J 1 base, leaving 11 bases between the germline ends.

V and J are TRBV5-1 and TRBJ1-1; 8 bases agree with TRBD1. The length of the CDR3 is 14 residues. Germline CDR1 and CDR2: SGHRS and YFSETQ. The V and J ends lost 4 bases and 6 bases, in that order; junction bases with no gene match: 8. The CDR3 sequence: CASSKGTGSAEAFF. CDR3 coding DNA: TGCGCCAGCAGCAAAGGGACAGGATCCGCTGAAGCTTTCTTT.

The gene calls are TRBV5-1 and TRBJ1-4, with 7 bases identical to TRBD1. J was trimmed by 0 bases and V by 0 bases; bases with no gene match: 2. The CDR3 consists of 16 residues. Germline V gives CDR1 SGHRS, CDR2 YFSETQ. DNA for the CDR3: TGCGCCAGCAGCTTGGACAGGGGACCAACTAATGAAAAACTGTTTTTT. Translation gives CASSLDRGPTNEKLFF.

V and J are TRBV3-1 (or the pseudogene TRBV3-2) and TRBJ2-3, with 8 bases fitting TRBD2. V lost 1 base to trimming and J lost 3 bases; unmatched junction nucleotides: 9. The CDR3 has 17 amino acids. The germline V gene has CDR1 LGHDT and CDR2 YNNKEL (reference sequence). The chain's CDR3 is CASSQGDRGGVTDTQYF. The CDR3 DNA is TGTGCCAGCAGCCAAGGAGATCGGGGGGGTGTTACAGATACGCAGTATTTT.

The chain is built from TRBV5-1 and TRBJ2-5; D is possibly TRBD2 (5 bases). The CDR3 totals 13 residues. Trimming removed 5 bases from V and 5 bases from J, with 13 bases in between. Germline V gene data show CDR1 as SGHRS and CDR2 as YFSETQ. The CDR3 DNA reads TGCGCCAGCAGGCCCCCCGGGGAGGAGACCCAGTACTTC. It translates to CASRPPGEETQYF.

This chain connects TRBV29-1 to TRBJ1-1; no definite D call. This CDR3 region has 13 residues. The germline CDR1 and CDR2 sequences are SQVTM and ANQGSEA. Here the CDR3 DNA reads TGCAGTGCTGAGACCATATCGGGCACTGAAGCTTTCTTT. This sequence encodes CSAETISGTEAFF.

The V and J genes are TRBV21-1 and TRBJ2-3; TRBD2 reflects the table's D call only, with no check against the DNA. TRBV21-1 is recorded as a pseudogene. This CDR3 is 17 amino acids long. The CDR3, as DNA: TGTGCCAGCACCCCACGGGTAGCGGGGGGGCTGGGAGATACGCAGTATTTT. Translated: CASTPRVAGGLGDTQYF.

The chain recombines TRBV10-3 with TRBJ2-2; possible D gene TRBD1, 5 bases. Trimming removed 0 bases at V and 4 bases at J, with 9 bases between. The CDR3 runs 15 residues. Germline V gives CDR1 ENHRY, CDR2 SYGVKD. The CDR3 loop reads CAISESRVFTGELFF. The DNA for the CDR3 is TGTGCCATCAGTGAGTCCAGGGTTTTCACCGGGGAGCTGTTTTTT.